The clone carrying this T cell receptor beta chain was detected once. Its antigen is unidentified. The method was immunoSEQ multiplex PCR; TCRdb's version includes in-frame clones alone and lacks a portion of them. The sample contains about 130,000 clones, roughly 90% of which appear only once. V was shortened by 2 bases and J by 0 bases, with 9 bases between the two germline ends. Germline CDR1 is SGHAT and CDR2 is FQNNGV. The CDR3 totals 15 residues. The entry originates in a study of cytomegalovirus exposure and HLA in healthy donors. General study results and limits: That first-cohort TCR clusters tended to co-occur in the 130 or so validation repertoires was found in a later analysis. Most observed TCR sequences were rare, whereas some public TCRs were detected in many donors. The study listed roughly 150 cytomegalovirus-associated TCR beta chains.

Sequencing input: PBMCs. This clonotype originated in a young woman in good health and CMV-seronegative. The chain joins TRBV11-2 to TRBJ2-3; TRBD2 might be the D (5 bases). The chain's CDR3 is CASSLLAISTDTQYF. The CDR3 DNA follows: TGTGCCAGCAGCTTATTAGCGATTAGCACAGATACGCAGTATTTT.